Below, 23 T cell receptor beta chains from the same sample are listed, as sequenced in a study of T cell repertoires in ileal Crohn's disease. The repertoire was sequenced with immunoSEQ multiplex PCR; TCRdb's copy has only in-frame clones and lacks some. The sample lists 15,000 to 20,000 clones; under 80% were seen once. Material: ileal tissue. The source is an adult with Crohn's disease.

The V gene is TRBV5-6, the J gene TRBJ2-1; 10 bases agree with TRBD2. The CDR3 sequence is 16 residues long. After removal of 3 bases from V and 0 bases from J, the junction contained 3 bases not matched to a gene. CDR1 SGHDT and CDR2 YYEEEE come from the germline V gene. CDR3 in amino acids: CASSSGLASSYNEQFF. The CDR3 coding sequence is TGTGCCAGCAGCTCGGGACTAGCGAGCTCCTACAATGAGCAGTTCTTC.

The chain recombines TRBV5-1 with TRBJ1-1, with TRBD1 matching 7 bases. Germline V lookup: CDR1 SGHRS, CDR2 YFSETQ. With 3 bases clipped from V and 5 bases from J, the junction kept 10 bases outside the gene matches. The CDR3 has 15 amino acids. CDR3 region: CASSSTGAAGTEAFF. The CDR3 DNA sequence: TGCGCCAGCAGCTCAACAGGGGCTGCGGGGACTGAAGCTTTCTTT.

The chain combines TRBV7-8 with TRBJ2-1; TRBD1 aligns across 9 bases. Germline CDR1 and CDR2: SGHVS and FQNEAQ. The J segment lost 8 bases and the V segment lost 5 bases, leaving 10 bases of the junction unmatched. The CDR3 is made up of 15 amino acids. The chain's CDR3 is CASSVQGAAIDEQFF. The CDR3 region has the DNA TGTGCCAGCAGCGTACAGGGGGCGGCAATCGATGAGCAGTTCTTC.

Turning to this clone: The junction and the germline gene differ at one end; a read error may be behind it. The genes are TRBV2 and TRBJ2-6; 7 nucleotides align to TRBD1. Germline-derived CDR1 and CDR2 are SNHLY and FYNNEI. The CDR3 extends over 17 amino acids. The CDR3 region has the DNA TGTGCCAGCAGGGAAGGGGGCTCCTTCTCTGGGGCCAACGTCCTGACTTTC. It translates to CASREGGSFSGANVLTF.

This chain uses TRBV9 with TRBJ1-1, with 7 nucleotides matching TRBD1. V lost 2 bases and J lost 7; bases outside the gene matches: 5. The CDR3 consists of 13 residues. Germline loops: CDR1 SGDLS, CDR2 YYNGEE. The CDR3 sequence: CASSVSRGSEAFF. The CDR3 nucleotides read TGTGCCAGCAGCGTCAGCAGGGGGAGTGAAGCTTTCTTT.

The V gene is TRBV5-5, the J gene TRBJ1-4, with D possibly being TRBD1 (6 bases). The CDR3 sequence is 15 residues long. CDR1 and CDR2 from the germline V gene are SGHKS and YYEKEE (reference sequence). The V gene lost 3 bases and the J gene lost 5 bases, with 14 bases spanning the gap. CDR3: CASSSSTGPNEKLFF. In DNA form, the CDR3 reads TGTGCCAGCAGCTCATCGACAGGACCAAATGAAAAACTGTTTTTT. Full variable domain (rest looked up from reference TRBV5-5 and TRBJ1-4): DAGVTQSPTHLIKTRGQQVTLRCSPISGHKSVSWYQQVLGQGPQFIFQYYEKEERGRGNFPDRFSARQFPNYSSELNVNALLLGDSALYLCASSSSTGPNEKLFFGSGTQLSVL.

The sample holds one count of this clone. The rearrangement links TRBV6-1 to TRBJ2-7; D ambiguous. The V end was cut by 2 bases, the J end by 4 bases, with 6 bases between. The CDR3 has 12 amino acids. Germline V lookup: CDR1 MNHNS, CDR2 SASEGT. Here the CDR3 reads CASSEPPYEQYF. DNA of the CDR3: TGTGCCAGCAGTGAACCCCCGTACGAGCAGTACTTC.

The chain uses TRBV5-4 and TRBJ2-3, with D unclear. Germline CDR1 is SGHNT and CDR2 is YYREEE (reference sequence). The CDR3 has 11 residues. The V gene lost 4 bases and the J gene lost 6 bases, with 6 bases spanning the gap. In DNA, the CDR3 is TGTGCCAGCAGCCTCACTGATACGCAGTATTTT. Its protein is CASSLTDTQYF.

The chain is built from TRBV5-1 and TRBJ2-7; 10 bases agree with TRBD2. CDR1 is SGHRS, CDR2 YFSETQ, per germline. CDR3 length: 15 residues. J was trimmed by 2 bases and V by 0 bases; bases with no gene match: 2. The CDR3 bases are TGCGCCAGCAGCTTGGCTACTAGCGGGGCCTACGAGCAGTACTTC. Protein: CASSLATSGAYEQYF.

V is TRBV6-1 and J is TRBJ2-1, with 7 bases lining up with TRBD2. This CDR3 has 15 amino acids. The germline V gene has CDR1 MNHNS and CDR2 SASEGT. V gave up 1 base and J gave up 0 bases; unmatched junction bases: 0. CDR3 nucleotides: TGTGCCAGCAGTGAAGGCGGGAGCTCCTACAATGAGCAGTTCTTC. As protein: CASSEGGSSYNEQFF.

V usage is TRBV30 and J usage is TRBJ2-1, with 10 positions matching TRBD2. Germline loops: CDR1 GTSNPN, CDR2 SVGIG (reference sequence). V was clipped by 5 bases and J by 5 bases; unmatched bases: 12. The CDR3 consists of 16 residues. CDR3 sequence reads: CAWVAGGPQWHNEQFF. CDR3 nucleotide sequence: TGTGCCTGGGTAGCGGGAGGTCCTCAGTGGCACAATGAGCAGTTCTTC.

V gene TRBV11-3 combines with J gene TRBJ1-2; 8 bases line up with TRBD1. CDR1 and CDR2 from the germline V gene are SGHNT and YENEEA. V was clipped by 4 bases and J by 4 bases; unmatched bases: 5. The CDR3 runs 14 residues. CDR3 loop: CASSSQGGAYGYTF. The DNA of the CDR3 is TGTGCCAGCAGCTCACAGGGGGGTGCCTATGGCTACACCTTC. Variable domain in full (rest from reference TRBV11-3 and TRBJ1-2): EAGVVQSPRYKIIEKKQPVAFWCNPISGHNTLYWYLQNLGQGPELLIRYENEEAVDDSQLPKDRFSAERLKGVDSTLKIQPAELGDSAVYLCASSSQGGAYGYTFGSGTRLTVV.

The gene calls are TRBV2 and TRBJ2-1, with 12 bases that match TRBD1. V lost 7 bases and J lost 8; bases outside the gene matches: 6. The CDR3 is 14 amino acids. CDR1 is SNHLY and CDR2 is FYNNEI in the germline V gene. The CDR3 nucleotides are TGTGCCAGCATCCGGGGACAGGGGGCGGATGAGCAGTTCTTC. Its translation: CASIRGQGADEQFF. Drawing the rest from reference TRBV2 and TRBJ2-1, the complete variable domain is EPEVTQTPSHQVTQMGQEVILRCVPISNHLYFYWYRQILGQKVEFLVSFYNNEISEKSEIFDDQFSVERPDGSNFTLKIRSTKLEDSAMYFCASIRGQGADEQFFGPGTRLTVL.

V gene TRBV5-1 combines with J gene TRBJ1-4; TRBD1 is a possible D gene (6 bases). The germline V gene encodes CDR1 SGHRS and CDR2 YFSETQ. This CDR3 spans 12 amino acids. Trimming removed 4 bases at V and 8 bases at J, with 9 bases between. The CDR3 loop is CASSLGQEKLFF. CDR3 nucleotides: TGCGCCAGCAGCCTCGGACAGGAAAAACTGTTTTTT.

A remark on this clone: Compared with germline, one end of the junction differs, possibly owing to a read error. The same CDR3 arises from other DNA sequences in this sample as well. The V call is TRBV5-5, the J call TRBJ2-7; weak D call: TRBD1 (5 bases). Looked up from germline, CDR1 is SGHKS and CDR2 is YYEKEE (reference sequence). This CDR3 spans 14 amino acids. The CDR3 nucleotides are TGTGCCAGCAGCTTGGCGGACATCCCCTATGAGCAGTACTTC. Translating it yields CASSLADIPYEQYF.

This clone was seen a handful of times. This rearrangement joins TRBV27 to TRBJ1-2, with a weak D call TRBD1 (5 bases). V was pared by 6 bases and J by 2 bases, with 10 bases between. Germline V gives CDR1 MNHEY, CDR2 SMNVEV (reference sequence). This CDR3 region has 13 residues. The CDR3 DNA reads TGTGCCAGCAGCCCGGGGGAGAACTATGGCTACACCTTC. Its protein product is CASSPGENYGYTF.

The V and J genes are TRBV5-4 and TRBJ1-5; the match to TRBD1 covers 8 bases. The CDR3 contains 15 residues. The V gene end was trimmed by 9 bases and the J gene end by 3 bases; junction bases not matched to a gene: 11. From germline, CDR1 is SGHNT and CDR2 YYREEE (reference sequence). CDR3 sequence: CAIGTGAQSNQPQHF. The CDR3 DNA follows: TGTGCCATTGGGACAGGCGCCCAATCCAATCAGCCCCAGCATTTT.

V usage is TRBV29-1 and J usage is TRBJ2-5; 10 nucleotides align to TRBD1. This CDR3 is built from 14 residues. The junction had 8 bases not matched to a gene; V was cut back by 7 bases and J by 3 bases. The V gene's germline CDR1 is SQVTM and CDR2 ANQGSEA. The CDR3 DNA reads TGCAGCGGTACTCCCGGGACAGGGGAAGAGACCCAGTACTTC. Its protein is CSGTPGTGEETQYF.

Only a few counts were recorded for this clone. CDR3 nucleotides: TGCGCCAGCAGACAAGGGACAAAGGGAAACACTGAAGCTTTCTTT. It encodes CASRQGTKGNTEAFF. The rearrangement links TRBV5-1 to TRBJ1-1; D might be TRBD1 (6 bases). The CDR3 loop spans 15 amino acids. The ends were cut back, 5 bases at V and 2 bases at J, with 16 bases in the middle. Germline V gene sequence: CDR1 SGHRS, CDR2 YFSETQ. The complete variable domain, with remaining parts taken from reference TRBV5-1 and TRBJ1-1, reads KAGVTQTPRYLIKTRGQQVTLSCSPISGHRSVSWYQQTPGQGLQFLFEYFSETQRNKGNFPGRFSGRQFSNSRSEMNVSTLELGDSALYLCASRQGTKGNTEAFFGQGTRLTVV.

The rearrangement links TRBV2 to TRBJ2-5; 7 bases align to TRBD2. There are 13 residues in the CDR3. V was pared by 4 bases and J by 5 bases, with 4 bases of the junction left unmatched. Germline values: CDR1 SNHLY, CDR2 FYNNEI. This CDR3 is CASSVKAGETQYF. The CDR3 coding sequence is TGTGCCAGCAGTGTAAAAGCGGGGGAGACCCAGTACTTC.

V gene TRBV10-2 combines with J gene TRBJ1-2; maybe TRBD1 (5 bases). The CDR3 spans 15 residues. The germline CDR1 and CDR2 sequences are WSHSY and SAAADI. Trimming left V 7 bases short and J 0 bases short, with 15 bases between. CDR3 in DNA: TGCGCCAGCATCCCCACGGGGGTGTCTAACTATGGCTACACCTTC. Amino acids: CASIPTGVSNYGYTF.

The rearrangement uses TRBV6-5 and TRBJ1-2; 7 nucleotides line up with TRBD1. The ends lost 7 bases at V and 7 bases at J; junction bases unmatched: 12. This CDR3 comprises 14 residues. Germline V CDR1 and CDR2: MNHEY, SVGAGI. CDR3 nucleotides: TGTGCCAGCAAGCCGGGACAGCTCGGATCTGGCTACACCTTC. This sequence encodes CASKPGQLGSGYTF.

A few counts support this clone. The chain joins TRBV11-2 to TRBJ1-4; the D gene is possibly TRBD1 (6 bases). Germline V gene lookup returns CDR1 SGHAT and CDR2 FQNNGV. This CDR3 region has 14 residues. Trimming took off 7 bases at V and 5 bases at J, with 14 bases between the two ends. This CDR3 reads CASKLSQGNEKLFF. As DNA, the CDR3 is TGTGCCAGCAAGCTTAGTCAGGGGAATGAAAAACTGTTTTTT.